This T cell receptor beta chain is drawn from a study of T cell repertoires in cytomegalovirus infection. Study background: A matching HLA type, together with CMV infection, was signaled by public TCR beta signatures.

Trimming left V 4 bases short and J 2 bases short, with 14 bases between. The CDR3 consists of 15 residues. Germline V gives CDR1 LGHNT, CDR2 FRNRAP. Findings and caveats of the study: Summed frequency of shared TCR beta families picked out CMV carriers who also had the relevant HLA.

MiXCR, run by TCRdb on the reads, gives a single entry per CDR3 protein. The sample lists hundreds of thousands of distinct CDR3 sequences; more than 25% were seen once. Comment on this clonotype: Its target is unknown.

The rearrangement links TRBV12-5 to TRBJ1-1; TRBD1 might be the D (6 bases). Specimen: cultured CD8+ T cells from PBMCs, collected from culture after CMV antigen stimulation. The TCR originated in a human donor in good health (CMV status not recorded). Some clones in this sample may be carry-over from other donors' samples. The CDR3 DNA reads as TGTGCTAGTGGTTACCAGACAGGACCAAACACTGAAGCTTTCTTT. This codes for CASGYQTGPNTEAFF.